This T cell receptor beta chain was sequenced for a study of shared clonotypes between healthy human individuals. Comment on this clone: Its specificity is not known.

Study-wide results and caveats: The study generally estimated greater richness for naive than memory subsets. Represented diversity (both genetic and exposure-history) was limited by the small number of donors.

The authors ran the assay at deep level. Each replicate PCR on the sorted subsets used 200 to 250 ng DNA (approximately 33,000 T cell genomes). Here immunoSEQ multiplex PCR was the method, and the copy in TCRdb shows in-frame clones only, minus some. The sample lists around 1.6 million clones, 95% to 99% occurring once. The germline V gene encodes CDR1 SGHRS and CDR2 YFSETQ. The CDR3 has 17 residues. The V end lost 0 bases, the J end lost 5 bases, and 20 bases lay between the germline ends. Sequenced: naive CD4+ T cells sorted from blood. The sample's subset: CD45RA+ positively selected. The source of this sequence is a man under 40 in good health. V and J are TRBV5-1 and TRBJ1-2, with TRBD1 as a possible D gene (5 bases). CDR3 protein: CASSLAGDPYPGYGYTF. DNA of the CDR3: TGCGCCAGCAGCTTGGCCGGGGACCCTTACCCGGGGTATGGCTACACCTTC.